The clone carrying this T cell receptor beta chain was recorded once. The target antigen is unknown. The data stem from a study of shared clonotypes between healthy human individuals. The germline CDR1 and CDR2 sequences are SGHRS and YFSETQ. V was cut by 0 bases and J by 3 bases, with 16 bases left in between. The CDR3 has 16 residues. Broader study findings: Non-shared clonotypes had lower generation probabilities than those shared by all four donors. Larger estimated richness was generally seen in naive subsets than in memory subsets. The naive CD4 repertoires of several donors were compared, and around 5% of clonotypes were shared.

Original methodology: Filtering differed for immunoSEQ, which gave only junction sequences without quality scores. The table came from immunoSEQ multiplex PCR; TCRdb's copy has only in-frame clones and leaves some out. V, J and clone size are those of that table, while D and trimming were read from the DNA. The sample carries about 2.4 million clones, 90% to 95% recorded once. The chain uses TRBV5-1 and TRBJ2-7; D might be TRBD2 (5 bases). Sequencing input: naive CD4+ T cells from PBMCs. The subset here: CD45RA+ positively selected. The TCR originated in a man between 18 and 35 years old in good health. Some clones in this sample may be carry-over from other donors' samples. CDR3 region: CASSLAAGTGVYEQYF. The CDR3 nucleotides are TGCGCCAGCAGCTTGGCGGCAGGTACCGGGGTCTACGAGCAGTACTTC.